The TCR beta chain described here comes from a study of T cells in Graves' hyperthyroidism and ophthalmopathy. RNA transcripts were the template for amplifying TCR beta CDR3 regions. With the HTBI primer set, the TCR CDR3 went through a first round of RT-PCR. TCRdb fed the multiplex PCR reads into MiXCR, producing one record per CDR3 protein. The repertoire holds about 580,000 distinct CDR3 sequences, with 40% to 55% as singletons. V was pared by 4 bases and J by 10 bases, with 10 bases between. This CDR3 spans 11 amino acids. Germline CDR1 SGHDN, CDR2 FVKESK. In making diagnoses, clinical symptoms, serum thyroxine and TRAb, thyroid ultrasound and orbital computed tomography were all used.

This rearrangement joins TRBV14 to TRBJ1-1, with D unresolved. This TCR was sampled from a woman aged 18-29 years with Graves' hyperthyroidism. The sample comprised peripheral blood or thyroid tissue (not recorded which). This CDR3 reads CASSPLAGAFF. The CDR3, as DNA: TGTGCCAGCAGCCCACTAGCGGGAGCTTTCTTT.